A selection of T cell receptor beta chains follows, all from one sample in a study of T cell responses to AZD1222 COVID-19 vaccine. Sequencing was performed with immunoSEQ multiplex PCR; in TCRdb, only in-frame clones are kept and a portion is missing. The sample lists some 150,000 clones; roughly 90% were seen once. The specimen was peripheral blood, collected on day 0 of AZD1222 vaccination. Receptors originate from an adult in good health. Each CDR3 is given with its conserved first and last residue. D genes are given only for firm matches. Expanded clones get a size class; other rows say once, few or many, or leave the size out.

CDR3	DNA	size	D	J	V
CASSFEGFSYEQYF	TGTGCCAGCAGTTTTGAAGGGTTTTCCTACGAGCAGTACTTC	NA	NA	TRBJ2-7	TRBV28
CATMGVLGNEQFF	TGTGCCACCATGGGGGTCCTGGGAAATGAGCAGTTCTTC	NA	NA	TRBJ2-1	TRBV19
CASSQWGAEAFF	TGTGCCAGCAGCCAATGGGGGGCTGAAGCTTTCTTT	once	NA	TRBJ1-1	TRBV6-5
CATSKREAHYNEQFF	TGTGCCACCAGCAAACGGGAGGCTCACTACAATGAGCAGTTCTTC	NA	TRBD2	TRBJ2-1	TRBV24-1
CASSIETGTGGREQYF	TGTGCCAGCAGCATCGAAACCGGGACAGGGGGGCGCGAGCAGTACTTC	NA	TRBD1	TRBJ2-7	TRBV7-9
CASVLGQSGSGNTIYF	TGTGCTAGTGTGTTGGGCCAGTCGGGCTCTGGAAACACCATATATTTT	NA	NA	TRBJ1-3	TRBV12-5
CASSPTQRGSDQPQHF	TGTGCCAGCAGCCCTACACAGAGGGGGTCCGATCAGCCCCAGCATTTT	NA	NA	TRBJ1-5	TRBV7-6
CASTRLAGGNEQFF	TGTGCCAGTACGCGGCTAGCGGGTGGCAATGAGCAGTTCTTC	NA	TRBD2	TRBJ2-1	TRBV19
CASSIIGTVSSNQPQHF	TGTGCCAGTAGTATTATCGGGACAGTTAGTAGCAATCAGCCCCAGCATTTT	NA	TRBD1	TRBJ1-5	TRBV19
CASSVVWLNNYGYTF	TGTGCCAGCAGTGTTGTGTGGCTTAACAACTATGGCTACACCTTC	few	NA	TRBJ1-2	TRBV2
CASRKEGVNTEAFF	TGCGCCAGCAGAAAGGAGGGGGTGAACACTGAAGCTTTCTTT	NA	NA	TRBJ1-1	TRBV5-1
CASSFGADYSNQPQHF	TGTGCCAGCAGTTTTGGGGCAGATTATAGCAATCAGCCCCAGCATTTT	few	NA	TRBJ1-5	TRBV28
CASSPGTGVSGNTIYF	TGTGCCAGCAGTCCCGGGACAGGGGTCTCTGGAAACACCATATATTTT	NA	TRBD1	TRBJ1-3	TRBV4-2
CASGYGTGGTREQFF	TGTGCCAGTGGATACGGGACAGGGGGCACACGGGAGCAGTTCTTC	NA	TRBD1	TRBJ2-1	TRBV7-3
CASSVEGLGSGRYEQYF	TGTGCCAGCAGCGTAGAGGGCCTGGGGAGCGGGAGATACGAGCAGTACTTC	NA	TRBD2	TRBJ2-7	TRBV9
CATSPRGDSSYEQYF	TGTGCCACCAGCCCTAGGGGGGACAGCTCCTACGAGCAGTACTTC	NA	NA	TRBJ2-7	TRBV15
CASSSLEGFTDTQYF	TGTGCCAGTAGTTCCCTTGAGGGGTTCACAGATACGCAGTATTTT	NA	NA	TRBJ2-3	TRBV19
CASSYSKTGGGEQYF	TGTGCCAGCAGTTACTCGAAGACAGGGGGCGGCGAGCAGTACTTC	few	TRBD1	TRBJ2-7	TRBV6-2/TRBV6-3
CASSSDRAGAFF	TGTGCCAGCAGTTCGGACCGAGCTGGAGCTTTCTTT	NA	NA	TRBJ1-1	TRBV28